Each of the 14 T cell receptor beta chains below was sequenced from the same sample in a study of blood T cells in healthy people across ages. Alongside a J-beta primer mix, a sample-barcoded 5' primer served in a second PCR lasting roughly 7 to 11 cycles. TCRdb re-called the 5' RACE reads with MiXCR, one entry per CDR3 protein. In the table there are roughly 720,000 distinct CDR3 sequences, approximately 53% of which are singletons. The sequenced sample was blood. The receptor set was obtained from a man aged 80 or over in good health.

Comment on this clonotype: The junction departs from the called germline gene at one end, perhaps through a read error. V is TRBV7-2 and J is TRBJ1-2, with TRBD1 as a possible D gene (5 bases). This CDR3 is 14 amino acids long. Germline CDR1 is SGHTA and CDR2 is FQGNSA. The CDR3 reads CAGSTRQSNYGYTF. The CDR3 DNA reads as TGTGCCGGCAGCACTCGACAGTCTAACTATGGCTACACCTTC.

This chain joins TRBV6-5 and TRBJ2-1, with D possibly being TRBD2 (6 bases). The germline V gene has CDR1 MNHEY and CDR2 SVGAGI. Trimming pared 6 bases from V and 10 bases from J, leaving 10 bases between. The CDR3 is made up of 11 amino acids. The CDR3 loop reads CASRMSGEQFF. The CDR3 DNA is TGTGCCAGCAGAATGAGCGGGGAGCAGTTCTTC.

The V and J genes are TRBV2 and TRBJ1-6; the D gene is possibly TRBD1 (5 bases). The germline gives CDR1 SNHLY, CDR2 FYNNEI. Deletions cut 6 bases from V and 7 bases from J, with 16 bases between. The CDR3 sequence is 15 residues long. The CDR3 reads CASRKGTASNSPLHF. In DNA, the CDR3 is TGTGCCAGCAGGAAAGGGACGGCCTCCAATTCACCCCTCCACTTT.

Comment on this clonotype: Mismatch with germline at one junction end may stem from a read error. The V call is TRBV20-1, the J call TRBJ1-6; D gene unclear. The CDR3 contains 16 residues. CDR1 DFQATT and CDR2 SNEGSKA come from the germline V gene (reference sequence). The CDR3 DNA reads TGCAGTGCTAGAGATTCGCAGGACTCCCATAATTCACCCCTCCACTTT. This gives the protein CSARDSQDSHNSPLHF.

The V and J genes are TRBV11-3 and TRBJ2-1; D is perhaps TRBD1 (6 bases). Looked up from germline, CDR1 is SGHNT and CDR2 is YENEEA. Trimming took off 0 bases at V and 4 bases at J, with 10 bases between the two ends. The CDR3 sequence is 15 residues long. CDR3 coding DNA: TGTGCCAGCAGCTTAGAGGGCAGGGGATACAATGAGCAGTTCTTC. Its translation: CASSLEGRGYNEQFF.

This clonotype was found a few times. The CDR3: CASSYAGEHRYAYF. CDR3 bases: TGTGCCAGCAGTTATGCGGGCGAGCACAGATACGCGTATTTT. The chain combines TRBV6-6 with TRBJ2-3; D may be TRBD2 (5 bases). CDR3 length: 14 amino acids. Germline loops: CDR1 MNHNY, CDR2 SVGAGI (reference sequence). The ends were cut back, 3 bases at V and 14 bases at J, with 21 bases in the middle.

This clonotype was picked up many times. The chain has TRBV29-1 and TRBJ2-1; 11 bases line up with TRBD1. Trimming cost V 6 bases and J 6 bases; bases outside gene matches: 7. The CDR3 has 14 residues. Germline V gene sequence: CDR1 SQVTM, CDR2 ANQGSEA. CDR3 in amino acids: CSVSDRGPGNEQFF. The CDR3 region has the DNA TGCAGCGTCTCGGACAGGGGGCCGGGCAATGAGCAGTTCTTC.

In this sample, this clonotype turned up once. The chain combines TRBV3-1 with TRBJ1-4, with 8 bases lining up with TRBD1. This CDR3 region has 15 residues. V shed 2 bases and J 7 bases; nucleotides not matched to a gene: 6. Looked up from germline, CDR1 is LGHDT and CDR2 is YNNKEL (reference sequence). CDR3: CASSQSGGGGEKLFF. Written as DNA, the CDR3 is TGTGCCAGCAGCCAATCAGGGGGCGGTGGTGAAAAACTGTTTTTT.

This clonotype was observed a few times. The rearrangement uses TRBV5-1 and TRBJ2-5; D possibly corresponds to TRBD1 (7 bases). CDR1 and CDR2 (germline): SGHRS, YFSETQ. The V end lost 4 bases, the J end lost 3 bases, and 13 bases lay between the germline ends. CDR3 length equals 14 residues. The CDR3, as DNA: TGCGCCAGCAGCAGGGGCGGGACAGAAGAGACCCAGTACTTC. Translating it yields CASSRGGTEETQYF.

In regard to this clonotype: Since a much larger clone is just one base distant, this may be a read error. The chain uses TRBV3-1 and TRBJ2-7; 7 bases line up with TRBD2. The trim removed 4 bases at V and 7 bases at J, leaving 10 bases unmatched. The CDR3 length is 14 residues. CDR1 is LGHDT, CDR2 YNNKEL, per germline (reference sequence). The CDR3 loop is CASSRGGGQYEQYF. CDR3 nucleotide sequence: TGTGCCAGCAGCCGGGGGGGAGGGCAGTATGAGCAGTACTTC.

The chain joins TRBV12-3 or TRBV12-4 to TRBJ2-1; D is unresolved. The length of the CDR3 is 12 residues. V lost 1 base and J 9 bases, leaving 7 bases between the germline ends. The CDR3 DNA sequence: TGTGCCAGCAGTTTAGGGAGCTCTGAGCAGTTCTTC. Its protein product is CASSLGSSEQFF.

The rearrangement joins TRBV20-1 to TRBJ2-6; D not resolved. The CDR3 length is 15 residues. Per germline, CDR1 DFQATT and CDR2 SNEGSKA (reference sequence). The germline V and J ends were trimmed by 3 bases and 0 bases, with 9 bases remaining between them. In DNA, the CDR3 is TGCAGTGCTAGGCAGATAGGCTCTGGGGCCAACGTCCTGACTTTC. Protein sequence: CSARQIGSGANVLTF.

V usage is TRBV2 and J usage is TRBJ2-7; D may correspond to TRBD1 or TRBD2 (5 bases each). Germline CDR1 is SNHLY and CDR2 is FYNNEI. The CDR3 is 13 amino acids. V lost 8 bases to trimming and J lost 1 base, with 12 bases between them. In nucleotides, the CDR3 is TGTGCCAGCGGCCGGGACGGGTCCTACGAGCAGTACTTC. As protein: CASGRDGSYEQYF.

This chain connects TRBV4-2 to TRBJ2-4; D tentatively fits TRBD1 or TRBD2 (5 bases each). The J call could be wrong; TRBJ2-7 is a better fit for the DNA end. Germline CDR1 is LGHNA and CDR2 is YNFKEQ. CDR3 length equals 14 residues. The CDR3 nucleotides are TGTGCCAGCAGCCAAGGGCAGGGACGCCTCGAGCAGTACTTC. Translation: CASSQGQGRLEQYF.